This entry lists 32 T cell receptor beta chains sequenced from one sample in a study of early T cells in non-severe SARS-CoV-2 infection. TCRdb ran MiXCR on the 5' RACE reads and lists one entry per CDR3 protein. Of approximately 90,000 distinct CDR3 sequences in the sample, about 10% were seen once. The starting material was whole blood, obtained at baseline. These receptors all stem from an adult who was a healthcare worker with PCR-confirmed SARS-CoV-2 infection or an uninfected control (not recorded which).

This clonotype has only a few counts. V gene TRBV9 combines with J gene TRBJ1-1; D gene ambiguous. V shed 2 bases and J shed 4 bases, with 12 bases lying between them. Germline CDR1 is SGDLS and CDR2 is YYNGEE. This CDR3 is built from 14 residues. The CDR3 here is CASSVYTVGTEAFF. The CDR3 nucleotides read TGTGCCAGCAGCGTTTATACCGTTGGCACTGAAGCTTTCTTT.

The table lists this clonotype with many counts. The genes are TRBV29-1 and TRBJ1-2; tentative D call: TRBD1 (6 bases). CDR1 is SQVTM, CDR2 ANQGSEA, per germline. Trimming removed 3 bases at V and 8 bases at J, with 19 bases between. The CDR3 is made up of 14 amino acids. The CDR3 region has the DNA TGCAGCGTTGAGGGGGGCATCATAACGGAAGGCTACACCTTC. Translation: CSVEGGIITEGYTF.

This clonotype was seen many times. V is TRBV28 and J is TRBJ2-3; 7 bases line up with TRBD2. J lost 8 bases, V lost 6 bases, and 5 bases had no gene match. The CDR3 totals 12 residues. Germline loops: CDR1 MDHEN, CDR2 SYDVKM. This chain's CDR3 is CASSSTSFTQYF. The CDR3, as DNA: TGTGCCAGCAGCTCGACTAGCTTTACGCAGTATTTT.

V gene TRBV6-2 or TRBV6-3 combines with J gene TRBJ2-7, with TRBD2 matching over 7 bases. Germline V lookup: CDR1 MNHEY, CDR2 SVGEGT. V lost 4 bases and J lost 0; bases outside the gene matches: 12. CDR3 length: 17 residues. CDR3 nucleotide sequence: TGTGCCAGCAGTTCCCTCCTAGCGGCTCAGAGCTCCTACGAGCAGTACTTC. It encodes CASSSLLAAQSSYEQYF.

This clonotype was observed a few times. This rearrangement joins TRBV29-1 to TRBJ2-2, with 7 bases identical to TRBD1. From germline, CDR1 is SQVTM and CDR2 ANQGSEA. The CDR3 extends over 14 amino acids. V dropped 7 bases and J dropped 3; count of bases not matched to a gene: 8. CDR3: CSARTGVDTGELFF. CDR3 nucleotides: TGCAGCGCCAGGACAGGAGTAGACACCGGGGAGCTGTTTTTT.

This clonotype was seen a handful of times. The chain recombines TRBV4-2 with TRBJ2-2, with 12 bases aligning to TRBD2. The CDR3 contains 18 residues. J gave up 0 bases and V 3 bases, and 5 bases lay outside the gene matches. Germline lookup yields CDR1 LGHNA and CDR2 YNFKEQ. CDR3 residues: CASSHFLAGGTNTGELFF. The CDR3 DNA is TGTGCCAGCAGCCATTTTCTAGCGGGAGGGACGAACACCGGGGAGCTGTTTTTT.

The chain links TRBV29-1 to TRBJ1-2; possibly TRBD1 for D (6 bases). The germline V gene encodes CDR1 SQVTM and CDR2 ANQGSEA. The ends were cut back, 4 bases at V and 8 bases at J, with 14 bases in the middle. The CDR3 covers 12 residues. CDR3 DNA sequence: TGCAGCGTTGTAGGGGGGCGAGGAGGCTACACCTTC. This codes for CSVVGGRGGYTF.

This clonotype appeared many times. The chain links TRBV13 to TRBJ1-1, with D perhaps matching TRBD1 (5 bases). Trimming shortened V by 7 bases and J by 2 bases, and 17 bases separated the two germline ends. Germline V lookup: CDR1 PRHDT, CDR2 FYEKMQ (reference sequence). The CDR3 is made up of 15 amino acids. The DNA of the CDR3 is TGTGCCAGCACCCATGAGGGACTCGGTAACACTGAAGCTTTCTTT. Encoded protein: CASTHEGLGNTEAFF.

The chain recombines TRBV6-6 with TRBJ2-1, with TRBD2 matching 8 bases. CDR1 is MNHNY and CDR2 is SVGAGI in the germline V gene (reference sequence). With V trimmed by 8 bases and J by 7 bases, 10 bases remained unmatched. The CDR3 covers 14 residues. CDR3 in DNA: TGTGCCAGCGGGACCGGGAGGGTTTTGAATGAGCAGTTCTTC. It yields the protein CASGTGRVLNEQFF.

The chain couples TRBV10-3 to TRBJ2-2; 9 bases are a match to TRBD2. Germline loops: CDR1 ENHRY, CDR2 SYGVKD. V was clipped by 8 bases and J by 1 base; unmatched bases: 5. The CDR3 length is 15 residues. The CDR3 here is CAIATSGENTGELFF. CDR3 nucleotides: TGTGCCATCGCGACTAGCGGAGAGAACACCGGGGAGCTGTTTTTT.

This clonotype appeared a few times. This chain links TRBV5-1 with TRBJ2-2, with D uncertain. V was pared by 1 base and J by 0 bases, with 10 bases between. Germline V CDR1 and CDR2: SGHRS, YFSETQ. The CDR3 runs to 16 residues. The CDR3 region has the DNA TGCGCCAGCAGCTTGTTCCCCAGGTCGAACACCGGGGAGCTGTTTTTT. Protein: CASSLFPRSNTGELFF.

Relative to its sample, this clonotype is large (0.1 to 1%). The genes are TRBV2 and TRBJ1-1, with D perhaps matching TRBD1 (6 bases). Germline V gene data show CDR1 as SNHLY and CDR2 as FYNNEI. V was clipped by 5 bases and J by 5 bases, with 12 bases between them. The length of the CDR3 is 13 residues. Here the CDR3 reads CASSPSGQTEAFF. DNA for the CDR3: TGTGCCAGCAGTCCCTCAGGACAGACTGAAGCTTTCTTT.

The chain is built from TRBV24-1 and TRBJ2-5, with 8 bases lining up with TRBD2. Germline V gene data show CDR1 as KGHDR and CDR2 as SFDVKD. The CDR3 runs to 15 residues. After removal of 4 bases from V and 4 bases from J, the junction contained 7 bases not matched to a gene. This CDR3 is CATSDPRTSRETQYF. In nucleotides, the CDR3 is TGTGCCACCAGTGACCCTCGGACTAGCAGAGAGACCCAGTACTTC.

This clonotype was seen more than once but under ten times. V usage is TRBV11-2 and J usage is TRBJ2-5; TRBD2 matches at 10 bases. The CDR3 totals 14 residues. Germline trimming cut 10 bases from V and 1 base from J; bases unmatched to any gene: 6. Germline V gene sequence: CDR1 SGHAT, CDR2 FQNNGV. The DNA for the CDR3 is TGTGCCACCGGTTCTAGCGGGAGCCAAGAGACCCAGTACTTC. It is translated as CATGSSGSQETQYF. Variable domain in full (rest from reference TRBV11-2 and TRBJ2-5): EAGVAQSPRYKIIEKRQSVAFWCNPISGHATLYWYQQILGQGPKLLIQFQNNGVVDDSQLPKDRFSAERLKGVDSTLKIQPAKLEDSAVYLCATGSSGSQETQYFGPGTRLLVL.

The CDR3 region is CASSEQGGGPYGYTF. DNA of the CDR3: TGTGCCAGTAGCGAACAGGGAGGAGGGCCGTATGGCTACACCTTC. The J gene is TRBJ1-2, the V gene TRBV19; D might be TRBD1 (6 bases). The CDR3 loop spans 15 amino acids. CDR1 and CDR2 (germline): LNHDA, SQIVND (reference sequence). V lost 6 bases to trimming and J lost 5 bases, with 19 bases between them.

The J gene is TRBJ2-7, the V gene TRBV7-9; no definite D call. Trimming stripped 1 base from V and 6 bases from J, with 7 bases between. This CDR3 spans 12 amino acids. The germline V gene has CDR1 SEHNR and CDR2 FQNEAQ (reference sequence). CDR3 DNA sequence: TGTGCCAGCAGCTTAGGGGATTCCGAGCAGTACTTC. It codes for CASSLGDSEQYF.

This clonotype has ten or more counts. The chain is built from TRBV11-2 and TRBJ2-3, with 8 bases that match TRBD1. This CDR3 has 15 residues. CDR1 SGHAT and CDR2 FQNNGV come from the germline V gene. Trimming at V came to 5 bases and at J to 3 bases, leaving 7 bases not matched to a gene. CDR3 DNA sequence: TGTGCCAGCAGCGGAGGACAGGGCTATACAGATACGCAGTATTTT. Protein: CASSGGQGYTDTQYF.

This clonotype was picked up a small number of times. The CDR3 sequence: CASSPQGGGASETQYF. DNA for the CDR3: TGTGCCAGCAGCCCCCAGGGAGGGGGCGCCTCGGAGACCCAGTACTTC. The chain carries TRBV7-2 and TRBJ2-5; D may be TRBD1 or TRBD2 (7 bases each). Germline-derived CDR1 and CDR2 are SGHTA and FQGNSA. Trimming removed 5 bases at V and 5 bases at J, with 21 bases between. This CDR3 has 16 amino acids.

This clonotype was found many times. V is TRBV6-1 and J is TRBJ1-3, with a weak D call TRBD1 (5 bases). Between the trimmed V and J ends, which lost 2 bases and 4 bases, there was a span of 15 bases. CDR3 size: 16 residues. In germline, CDR1 is MNHNS, CDR2 SASEGT. CDR3 DNA sequence: TGTGCCAGCAGTGAATTTGGCAGGGAAGGAGGAAACACCATATATTTT. It encodes CASSEFGREGGNTIYF.

V gene TRBV5-1 combines with J gene TRBJ2-1, with D possibly TRBD1 on 6 matching bases. V was trimmed by 6 bases and J by 5 bases, leaving 15 bases between them. CDR1 is SGHRS, CDR2 YFSETQ, per germline. This CDR3 is built from 14 residues. The CDR3 bases are TGCGCCAGCACCTTACGGACAGCTAACAATGAGCAGTTCTTC. Translated, it gives CASTLRTANNEQFF.

This clonotype was counted only a few times. Here the CDR3 DNA reads TGTGCCAGCAGACACTCCCCGGGACTAGAGTTCTACAATGAGCAGTTCTTC. The encoded protein is CASRHSPGLEFYNEQFF. This sequence joins TRBV7-9 and TRBJ2-1; 8 nucleotides match TRBD2. The germline gives CDR1 SEHNR, CDR2 FQNEAQ (reference sequence). The trim removed 6 bases at V and 3 bases at J, leaving 13 bases unmatched. The CDR3 is 17 amino acids. Using reference TRBV7-9 and TRBJ2-1 for the parts outside the CDR3, the full variable domain is DTGVSQNPRHKITKRGQNVTFRCDPISEHNRLYWYRQTLGQGPEFLTYFQNEAQLEKSRLLSDRFSAERPKGSFSTLEIQRTEQGDSAMYLCASRHSPGLEFYNEQFFGPGTRLTVL.

The table lists this clonotype with many counts. The V and J genes are TRBV10-2 and TRBJ2-2, with TRBD1 matching 10 bases. V gave up 6 bases and J gave up 0 bases; unmatched junction bases: 1. Germline V gives CDR1 WSHSY, CDR2 SAAADI. CDR3 size: 15 residues. CDR3 bases: TGCGCCAGCAGGGACAGGGGGGCGAACACCGGGGAGCTGTTTTTT. Amino acids: CASRDRGANTGELFF.

This chain links TRBV20-1 with TRBJ1-1; 8 bases are a match to TRBD1. CDR3 length: 14 amino acids. J was trimmed by 2 bases and V by 1 base; bases with no gene match: 3. Germline CDR1 and CDR2: DFQATT and SNEGSKA (reference sequence). The DNA for the CDR3 is TGCAGTGCTAGAGGGGGGACAGGAAACACTGAAGCTTTCTTT. Amino acids: CSARGGTGNTEAFF.

The table lists this clonotype with a few counts. The chain carries TRBV29-1 and TRBJ2-2; D might be TRBD1 or TRBD2, each matching 5 bases. The ends were cut back, 4 bases at V and 4 bases at J, with 10 bases in the middle. The CDR3 spans 13 residues. Germline V gene lookup returns CDR1 SQVTM and CDR2 ANQGSEA. CDR3 coding DNA: TGCAGCGTTGCGGGGCACGGCACCGGGGAGCTGTTTTTT. Amino acids: CSVAGHGTGELFF.

This clonotype was observed many times. The chain has TRBV7-8 and TRBJ1-5; D unclear. The germline V gene encodes CDR1 SGHVS and CDR2 FQNEAQ. CDR3 size: 14 residues. Between the trimmed V and J ends, which lost 3 bases and 3 bases, there was a span of 9 bases. The DNA of the CDR3 is TGTGCCAGCAGCTTTCTGGGGTCCAATCAGCCCCAGCATTTT. It yields the protein CASSFLGSNQPQHF.

This clonotype was counted between two and nine times. The chain joins TRBV2 to TRBJ2-1; D is unclear. Trimming cost V 5 bases and J 7 bases, with 6 bases left between them. The germline V gene encodes CDR1 SNHLY and CDR2 FYNNEI. CDR3 length: 11 residues. The CDR3 bases are TGTGCCAGCAGTCCCGAAAATGAGCAGTTCTTC. Translated, it gives CASSPENEQFF. The full variable domain, in which reference TRBV2 and TRBJ2-1 provide the parts outside the CDR3, is EPEVTQTPSHQVTQMGQEVILRCVPISNHLYFYWYRQILGQKVEFLVSFYNNEISEKSEIFDDQFSVERPDGSNFTLKIRSTKLEDSAMYFCASSPENEQFFGPGTRLTVL.

The chain joins TRBV10-3 to TRBJ2-7, with 7 nucleotides matching TRBD1. Trimming cost V 0 bases and J 4 bases; bases outside gene matches: 3. Looked up from germline, CDR1 is ENHRY and CDR2 is SYGVKD. The CDR3 is 14 residues long. CDR3 nucleotide sequence: TGTGCCATCAGTGAGTCGACAGGGTCGTACGAGCAGTACTTC. It is translated as CAISESTGSYEQYF.

This clonotype has at least ten counts. CDR3 residues: CASMEQGVTGELFF. The CDR3 DNA is TGTGCCAGCATGGAACAGGGGGTCACCGGGGAGCTGTTTTTT. J is TRBJ2-2 and V is TRBV27; 8 bases agree with TRBD1. The CDR3 contains 14 residues. V lost 7 bases, J lost 4 bases, and 5 bases stayed unmatched. Germline V lookup: CDR1 MNHEY, CDR2 SMNVEV (reference sequence).

CDR3 DNA sequence: TGTGCCAGCAGCGGCCAGCGGGCAGCGGATGTCGGCACCTACGAGCAGTACTTC. As protein: CASSGQRAADVGTYEQYF. The rearrangement uses TRBV5-4 and TRBJ2-7; the D gene is possibly TRBD2 (6 bases). The CDR3 has 18 residues. V shed 4 bases and J shed 2 bases, with 25 bases lying between them. Germline loops: CDR1 SGHNT, CDR2 YYREEE (reference sequence).

CDR3 region: CASSWTGIGYTF. DNA of the CDR3: TGTGCCAGCAGTTGGACAGGGATCGGCTACACCTTC. The chain recombines TRBV6-5 with TRBJ1-2; 8 bases map to TRBD1. V lost 4 bases and J lost 8; bases outside the gene matches: 3. Germline CDR1 reads MNHEY; CDR2 reads SVGAGI. The CDR3 has 12 residues.

This clonotype was detected a few times. V is TRBV6-1 and J is TRBJ1-5; no clear D gene. The length of the CDR3 is 15 residues. The V and J ends lost 3 bases and 0 bases respectively, with 9 bases between them. Germline V CDR1 and CDR2: MNHNS, SASEGT. The CDR3 loop reads CASSEDPFSNQPQHF. In DNA form, the CDR3 reads TGTGCCAGCAGTGAGGACCCTTTTAGCAATCAGCCCCAGCATTTT.

The chain carries TRBV20-1 and TRBJ2-7, with D tentatively TRBD2 (6 bases). In germline, CDR1 is DFQATT, CDR2 SNEGSKA (reference sequence). The ends were cut back, 5 bases at V and 2 bases at J, with 10 bases in the middle. CDR3 length: 12 residues. The CDR3: CSASSGAYEQYF. The DNA for the CDR3 is TGCAGTGCTTCCTCGGGGGCCTACGAGCAGTACTTC.